A single sample gave rise to the 27 T cell receptor beta chains below, sequenced in a study of blood T cell repertoires in COVID-19. Assay: immunoSEQ multiplex PCR; the TCRdb copy retains only in-frame clones and omits some. The sample holds approximately 180,000 clones, over 75% seen once. The sequenced sample consisted of PBMCs or T cells enriched from blood (not recorded which). The source of these receptors is a human donor with acute COVID-19. The donor label of this sample is uncertain.

This clone was seen only once. The gene calls are TRBV24-1 and TRBJ1-2, with D perhaps TRBD1 (5 bases). Germline V CDR1 and CDR2: KGHDR, SFDVKD. The CDR3 sequence is 12 residues long. V shed 6 bases and J shed 5 bases, with 9 bases lying between them. The CDR3 region is CATSNSGYGYTF. The CDR3, as DNA: TGTGCCACCAGTAATTCAGGGTATGGCTACACCTTC.

The chain combines TRBV7-2 with TRBJ2-7, with unresolved D. The CDR3 runs 13 residues. Trimming stripped 3 bases from V and 12 bases from J, with 18 bases between. CDR1 SGHTA and CDR2 FQGNSA come from the germline V gene. The CDR3 DNA reads TGTGCCAGCAGCTTGATTTTCTCCCCGGTGCCGTACTTC. Translating it yields CASSLIFSPVPYF.

The V gene is TRBV5-4, the J gene TRBJ1-1; the match to TRBD1 covers 7 bases. The germline V gene has CDR1 SGHNT and CDR2 YYREEE (reference sequence). V dropped 5 bases and J dropped 1; count of bases not matched to a gene: 8. The CDR3 is made up of 15 amino acids. The CDR3, as DNA: TGTGCCAGCAGTACCGGACAGGAACCGAACACTGAAGCTTTCTTT. Encoded protein: CASSTGQEPNTEAFF.

The table lists this clone with a count of one. Here the CDR3 reads CASSLLLGGETQYF. CDR3 DNA sequence: TGTGCCAGCAGCTTACTGCTGGGGGGAGAGACCCAGTACTTC. The chain carries TRBV7-2 and TRBJ2-5; D is perhaps TRBD2 (6 bases). Germline V gene sequence: CDR1 SGHTA, CDR2 FQGNSA. The CDR3 has 14 amino acids. Deletions cut 2 bases from V and 4 bases from J, with 11 bases between.

J is TRBJ1-1 and V is TRBV5-6; D not resolved. Trimming removed 4 bases from V and 8 bases from J, with 9 bases in between. Per germline, CDR1 SGHDT and CDR2 YYEEEE. The CDR3 spans 11 residues. CDR3 coding DNA: TGTGCCAGCAGCCGCGGACTAGAAGCTTTCTTT. This gives the protein CASSRGLEAFF.

The chain uses TRBV9 and TRBJ2-3; possible D gene TRBD2, 5 bases. The CDR3 length is 14 residues. Trimming stripped 3 bases from V and 3 bases from J, with 11 bases between. The germline gives CDR1 SGDLS, CDR2 YYNGEE. CDR3 bases: TGTGCCAGCAGCGCGAGGGCTAGTACAGATACGCAGTATTTT. As protein: CASSARASTDTQYF.

This clone has a handful of counts. This sequence joins TRBV29-1 and TRBJ2-7; 8 bases fit TRBD2. The V and J ends lost 3 bases and 0 bases, in that order; junction bases with no gene match: 4. The CDR3 spans 14 residues. The germline V gene encodes CDR1 SQVTM and CDR2 ANQGSEA. The CDR3 region has the DNA TGCAGCGTTGACGGGGGGGGCGCCTCCTACGAGCAGTACTTC. This codes for CSVDGGGASYEQYF.

The chain links TRBV12-3 or TRBV12-4 to TRBJ2-2, with TRBD2 as a possible D gene (6 bases). This CDR3 comprises 13 residues. V gave up 5 bases and J gave up 3 bases, with 7 bases separating them. The CDR3 coding sequence is TGTGCCAGCAGTCCGGGGGACACCGGGGAGCTGTTTTTT. Translated: CASSPGDTGELFF.

J is TRBJ2-2 and V is TRBV5-1; no definite D call. CDR1 and CDR2 from the germline V gene are SGHRS and YFSETQ. The V and J ends lost 1 base and 5 bases respectively, with 6 bases between them. The CDR3 covers 13 residues. The CDR3 sequence: CASSLSETGELFF. CDR3 DNA sequence: TGCGCCAGCAGCTTGAGCGAGACCGGGGAGCTGTTTTTT. Together with reference TRBV5-1 and TRBJ2-2, the CDR3 gives the full variable domain: KAGVTQTPRYLIKTRGQQVTLSCSPISGHRSVSWYQQTPGQGLQFLFEYFSETQRNKGNFPGRFSGRQFSNSRSEMNVSTLELGDSALYLCASSLSETGELFFGEGSRLTVL.

This rearrangement joins TRBV3-1 (or the pseudogene TRBV3-2) to TRBJ2-7; D remains ambiguous. The CDR3 extends over 12 amino acids. Germline assignment: CDR1 LGHDT and CDR2 YNNKEL (reference sequence). V shed 4 bases and J shed 3 bases, with 7 bases lying between them. The CDR3 sequence: CASSLTYYEQYF. Written as DNA, the CDR3 is TGTGCCAGCAGCCTCACCTACTACGAGCAGTACTTC.

This rearrangement joins TRBV28 to TRBJ2-5; the match to TRBD1 covers 10 bases. Germline V gives CDR1 MDHEN, CDR2 SYDVKM. The length of the CDR3 is 15 residues. V shed 5 bases, J shed 5 bases, and the junction held 8 bases outside the gene matches. As DNA, the CDR3 is TGTGCCAGCAGTGCCCCGGGACAGGGGTCGGAGACCCAGTACTTC. Residues: CASSAPGQGSETQYF.

The J gene is TRBJ2-1, the V gene TRBV7-8, with a tentative D call TRBD1 (6 bases). Germline CDR1 and CDR2: SGHVS and FQNEAQ. Deletions cut 8 bases from V and 5 bases from J, with 10 bases between. CDR3 length: 12 residues. CDR3 sequence (DNA): TGTGCCAGCGGACAGTTGAACAATGAGCAGTTCTTC. Its protein is CASGQLNNEQFF.

The V and J genes are TRBV7-9 and TRBJ2-3, with TRBD2 identical over 8 bases. The CDR3 runs to 15 residues. The germline gives CDR1 SEHNR, CDR2 FQNEAQ (reference sequence). The V and J ends lost 10 bases and 6 bases, in that order; junction bases with no gene match: 15. CDR3 in amino acids: CANVRLASSLDTQYF. The DNA of the CDR3 is TGTGCCAACGTCCGACTAGCGTCATCCCTGGATACGCAGTATTTT.

The rearrangement uses TRBV19 and TRBJ2-3; TRBD1 matches at 7 bases. Germline lookup yields CDR1 LNHDA and CDR2 SQIVND (reference sequence). This CDR3 spans 14 amino acids. After removal of 7 bases from V and 2 bases from J, the junction contained 6 bases not matched to a gene. The CDR3 region has the DNA TGTGCCAGTAAAGGGGGCTCCGACACAGATACGCAGTATTTT. Amino acids: CASKGGSDTDTQYF.

V and J are TRBV11-2 and TRBJ2-1; D is possibly TRBD2 (5 bases). The germline gives CDR1 SGHAT, CDR2 FQNNGV. This CDR3 is 16 amino acids long. Between the trimmed V and J ends, which lost 5 bases and 0 bases, there was a span of 14 bases. The CDR3: CASSPRTSSSYNEQFF. CDR3 coding DNA: TGTGCCAGCAGCCCCCGGACTTCGAGCTCCTACAATGAGCAGTTCTTC. The variable domain in full, with the rest retrieved from reference TRBV11-2 and TRBJ2-1, is EAGVAQSPRYKIIEKRQSVAFWCNPISGHATLYWYQQILGQGPKLLIQFQNNGVVDDSQLPKDRFSAERLKGVDSTLKIQPAKLEDSAVYLCASSPRTSSSYNEQFFGPGTRLTVL.

This chain connects TRBV4-1 to TRBJ2-1; 8 nucleotides line up with TRBD1. V lost 8 bases, J lost 7 bases, and 7 bases stayed unmatched. The germline V gene encodes CDR1 MGHRA and CDR2 YSYEKL. This CDR3 has 13 residues. CDR3 DNA sequence: TGCGCCAGCTCAGGGGGCTCAAAGAATGAGCAGTTCTTC. Translating gives CASSGGSKNEQFF.

The chain is built from TRBV6-5 and TRBJ1-6, with 9 bases aligning to TRBD1. Trimming removed 4 bases from V and 9 bases from J; junction bases left unmatched: 7. The CDR3 extends over 15 amino acids. The germline gives CDR1 MNHEY, CDR2 SVGAGI. Here the CDR3 reads CASSWDREVSSPLHF. The CDR3 DNA reads as TGTGCCAGCAGTTGGGACAGGGAAGTTTCTTCACCCCTCCACTTT.

The chain links TRBV7-3 to TRBJ1-1; TRBD1 matches at 7 bases. The germline gives CDR1 SGHTA, CDR2 FQGTGA. The length of the CDR3 is 16 residues. The ends lost 2 bases at V and 1 base at J; junction bases unmatched: 7. CDR3 coding DNA: TGTGCCAGCAGCTTACGAAGGGGGCTACAGAACACTGAAGCTTTCTTT. It encodes CASSLRRGLQNTEAFF.

A remark on this clone: Sequence at one end of the junction differs from germline and may be a read error. This chain links TRBV4-3 with TRBJ1-5; maybe TRBD1 (6 bases). CDR3 length: 15 residues. Germline V CDR1 and CDR2: LGHNA, YSLEER. CDR3 sequence reads: CASSQEAGGKQPQHF. The CDR3 DNA sequence: TGCGCCAGCAGCCAAGAAGCTGGGGGCAAGCAGCCCCAGCATTTT.

This chain links TRBV6-6 with TRBJ2-1; D gene unclear. The germline CDR1 and CDR2 sequences are MNHNY and SVGAGI (reference sequence). Trimming pared 8 bases from V and 6 bases from J, leaving 17 bases between. The CDR3 length is 14 residues. The CDR3 nucleotides read TGTGCCAGCGTCCCCCGAGGTAGTTTCAATGAGCAGTTCTTC. It yields the protein CASVPRGSFNEQFF.

J is TRBJ1-1 and V is TRBV4-2, with D perhaps TRBD1 (5 bases). The ends were cut back, 1 base at V and 6 bases at J, with 12 bases in the middle. CDR1 is LGHNA, CDR2 YNFKEQ, per germline. The CDR3 loop spans 14 amino acids. CDR3 DNA sequence: TGTGCCAGCAGCCAAGGGGCGGGGGTGTCTGAAGCTTTCTTT. Translated: CASSQGAGVSEAFF.

This chain uses TRBV19 with TRBJ1-2; 10 nucleotides match TRBD1. The V segment lost 5 bases and the J segment 4 bases; nucleotides outside the gene matches: 7. Germline-derived CDR1 and CDR2 are LNHDA and SQIVND (reference sequence). This CDR3 has 15 residues. The chain's CDR3 is CASSVPGQGLYGYTF. The CDR3 DNA is TGTGCCAGTAGTGTACCGGGACAGGGGCTCTATGGCTACACCTTC.

The chain carries TRBV27 and TRBJ2-3; TRBD2 might be the D (7 bases). The germline V and J ends were trimmed by 2 bases and 5 bases, with 17 bases remaining between them. CDR1 and CDR2 from the germline V gene are MNHEY and SMNVEV (reference sequence). The CDR3 is 16 residues long. The CDR3 loop reads CASSLKGWGGIDTQYF. The CDR3, as DNA: TGTGCCAGCAGTTTAAAGGGTTGGGGGGGCATAGATACGCAGTATTTT.

CDR3 nucleotides: TGTGCCAGCAGTCAGAACAGGGTTGGCTACACCTTC. It translates to CASSQNRVGYTF. The chain is built from TRBV25-1 and TRBJ1-2; possible D gene TRBD1, 6 bases. The germline V gene encodes CDR1 MGHDK and CDR2 SYGVNS. Trimming removed 5 bases at V and 7 bases at J, with 11 bases between. The CDR3 spans 12 residues.

The chain joins TRBV30 to TRBJ1-1; TRBD1 might be the D (5 bases). The V and J ends lost 4 bases and 3 bases respectively, with 15 bases between them. The CDR3 runs to 14 residues. Germline V CDR1 and CDR2: GTSNPN, SVGIG (reference sequence). The CDR3 region has the DNA TGTGCCTGGACCATGCGGGGAGGGGACACTGAAGCTTTCTTT. Translating it yields CAWTMRGGDTEAFF.

This chain uses TRBV25-1 with TRBJ1-2; the match to TRBD1 covers 7 bases. In germline, CDR1 is MGHDK, CDR2 SYGVNS. The CDR3 is 15 residues long. V trimming: 6 bases; J trimming: 6 bases; junction bases outside the gene matches: 13. The CDR3 sequence is CASRPSDREWNGYTF. The CDR3 DNA reads TGTGCCAGCAGGCCTTCAGACAGGGAGTGGAATGGCTACACCTTC.

CDR3 DNA: TGTGCCAGCTCCCCCTTCCGGACTGGCGACGGGGAGCTGTTTTTT. As protein: CASSPFRTGDGELFF. This chain links TRBV18 with TRBJ2-2; tentative D call: TRBD2 (5 bases). This CDR3 is built from 15 residues. V dropped 6 bases and J dropped 7 bases, with 18 bases sitting between them. CDR1 is KGHSH and CDR2 is LQKENI in the germline V gene. Combining the CDR3 with reference TRBV18 and TRBJ2-2 gives the whole variable domain NAGVMQNPRHLVRRRGQEARLRCSPMKGHSHVYWYRQLPEEGLKFMVYLQKENIIDESGMPKERFSAEFPKEGPSILRIQQVVRGDSAAYFCASSPFRTGDGELFFGEGSRLTVL.